One sample yielded the 23 T cell receptor beta chains listed below, sequenced in a study of shared clonotypes between healthy human individuals. In the naive CD8 group, cells lacked CD45RO and were positively selected for CCR7, so terminally differentiated effector memory CD45RA+ cells were left out. The table came from immunoSEQ multiplex PCR; TCRdb's copy has only in-frame clones and leaves some out. The sample carries over 2,000,000 clones, about 93% recorded once. Sequencing was performed on naive CD8+ T cells from PBMCs. Receptors were obtained from a man aged 18 to 30 in good health. Some clones in this sample may be carry-over from other donors' samples.

This rearrangement joins TRBV7-8 to TRBJ1-4; a possible D gene is TRBD1 (6 bases). The V end lost 5 bases, the J end lost 8 bases, and 15 bases lay between the germline ends. The CDR3 has 14 residues. Germline values: CDR1 SGHVS, CDR2 FQNEAQ. The CDR3 DNA is TGTGCCAGCAGCCTGTGGGGGGCTGGAGAAAAACTGTTTTTT. It encodes CASSLWGAGEKLFF.

The chain uses TRBV9 and TRBJ2-7, with TRBD1 as a possible D gene (6 bases). The CDR3 sequence is 14 residues long. Germline V gene data show CDR1 as SGDLS and CDR2 as YYNGEE. V lost 3 bases and J 2 bases, leaving 12 bases between the germline ends. The CDR3, as DNA: TGTGCCAGCAGCGCCTCCTACAGGGCCTACGAGCAGTACTTC. This sequence encodes CASSASYRAYEQYF.

The chain has TRBV28 and TRBJ2-3; the match to TRBD1 covers 7 bases. The ends lost 7 bases at V and 4 bases at J; junction bases unmatched: 11. The CDR3 spans 15 residues. Germline lookup yields CDR1 MDHEN and CDR2 SYDVKM. In DNA, the CDR3 is TGTGCCAGCATTGTCAACAGGGGTAGTGCAGATACGCAGTATTTT. Protein: CASIVNRGSADTQYF.

The rearrangement uses TRBV2 and TRBJ2-7; D may be TRBD1 (5 bases). V lost 7 bases to trimming and J lost 2 bases, with 12 bases between them. The CDR3 has 13 residues. Germline-derived CDR1 and CDR2 are SNHLY and FYNNEI. The CDR3 protein is CASTADTTYEQYF. For the CDR3, the DNA is TGTGCCAGCACGGCGGACACCACCTACGAGCAGTACTTC.

This rearrangement joins TRBV19 to TRBJ1-1; 9 bases match TRBD1. Looked up from germline, CDR1 is LNHDA and CDR2 is SQIVND (reference sequence). The length of the CDR3 is 15 residues. V shed 6 bases and J 1 base; nucleotides not matched to a gene: 6. CDR3 nucleotide sequence: TGTGCCAGTAGGCTTCGGGACAGGGCGAACACTGAAGCTTTCTTT. It yields the protein CASRLRDRANTEAFF.

The sample holds one count of this clone. The chain has TRBV7-9 and TRBJ2-2; D possibly corresponds to TRBD2 (5 bases). The CDR3 has 13 amino acids. The V end lost 5 bases, the J end lost 6 bases, and 10 bases lay between the germline ends. Germline V gives CDR1 SEHNR, CDR2 FQNEAQ (reference sequence). This CDR3 is CASSPGLSGELFF. The CDR3 nucleotides read TGTGCCAGCAGCCCCGGACTGTCCGGGGAGCTGTTTTTT.

This chain joins TRBV7-9 and TRBJ2-3, with a tentative D call TRBD2 (6 bases). V was clipped by 5 bases and J by 2 bases, with 17 bases between them. In germline, CDR1 is SEHNR, CDR2 FQNEAQ (reference sequence). There are 16 residues in the CDR3. Here the CDR3 DNA reads TGTGCCAGCAGCAAACGCCCAGGAGGGAACACAGATACGCAGTATTTT. Protein: CASSKRPGGNTDTQYF.

The rearrangement links TRBV28 to TRBJ2-5; 10 bases agree with TRBD1. Germline trimming cut 6 bases from V and 7 bases from J; bases unmatched to any gene: 11. In germline, CDR1 is MDHEN, CDR2 SYDVKM. This CDR3 contains 15 residues. The CDR3 is CASSAAPGQGWTQYF. CDR3 sequence (DNA): TGTGCCAGCAGCGCGGCCCCGGGACAGGGGTGGACCCAGTACTTC.

The chain combines TRBV4-1 with TRBJ1-2; unclear D gene. This CDR3 spans 14 amino acids. The germline CDR1 and CDR2 sequences are MGHRA and YSYEKL. Trimming shortened V by 0 bases and J by 6 bases, and 11 bases separated the two germline ends. DNA for the CDR3: TGCGCCAGCAGCCAAGAAGTAACTGGGGATGGCTACACCTTC. It translates to CASSQEVTGDGYTF.

The chain employs TRBV6-5 and TRBJ2-7; the D gene is possibly TRBD1 (6 bases). The ends were cut back, 5 bases at V and 0 bases at J, with 14 bases in the middle. From germline, CDR1 is MNHEY and CDR2 SVGAGI. The CDR3 is 15 amino acids. In nucleotides, the CDR3 is TGTGCCAGCAGTACCAGACAGGTCCTCTCCTACGAGCAGTACTTC. This encodes CASSTRQVLSYEQYF.

The chain links TRBV7-9 to TRBJ2-2; D not resolved. The CDR3 length is 14 residues. V was shortened by 5 bases and J by 6 bases, with 13 bases between the two germline ends. Germline V gene data show CDR1 as SEHNR and CDR2 as FQNEAQ (reference sequence). The CDR3 protein is CASSPYNPAGELFF. DNA for the CDR3: TGTGCCAGCAGCCCCTATAATCCCGCCGGGGAGCTGTTTTTT.

V and J are TRBV6-6 and TRBJ2-1; 8 bases fit TRBD2. There are 14 residues in the CDR3. Looked up from germline, CDR1 is MNHNY and CDR2 is SVGAGI (reference sequence). The junction had 8 bases not matched to a gene; V was cut back by 6 bases and J by 7 bases. The CDR3 coding sequence is TGTGCCAGCAGCCCAGCGGGAGTGGGAAATGAGCAGTTCTTC. Translating gives CASSPAGVGNEQFF.

The V gene is TRBV7-2, the J gene TRBJ1-5; D remains ambiguous. This CDR3 is built from 14 residues. V lost 2 bases to trimming and J lost 4 bases, with 9 bases between them. In germline, CDR1 is SGHTA, CDR2 FQGNSA. CDR3 sequence reads: CASSLIPGNQPQHF. Here the CDR3 DNA reads TGTGCCAGCAGCTTAATTCCGGGAAATCAGCCCCAGCATTTT.

As regards this clone: Other DNA sequences in the same sample also yield this CDR3. The J gene is TRBJ2-7, the V gene TRBV7-9; the D is unclear. Germline CDR1 is SEHNR and CDR2 is FQNEAQ (reference sequence). Trimming cost V 5 bases and J 0 bases, with 5 bases left between them. The CDR3 covers 12 residues. CDR3 coding DNA: TGTGCCAGCAGCCGGAGCTCCTACGAGCAGTACTTC. It is translated as CASSRSSYEQYF.

The count of this clone is one. The CDR3 bases are TGCAGCGTTGAAGATCCGGGAACGTTTGGCAATGAGCAGTTCTTC. Encoded protein: CSVEDPGTFGNEQFF. The chain carries TRBV29-1 and TRBJ2-1, with D possibly TRBD2 on 5 matching bases. Germline loops: CDR1 SQVTM, CDR2 ANQGSEA. CDR3 length: 15 residues. The V gene lost 0 bases and the J gene lost 6 bases, with 15 bases spanning the gap.

In the case of this clone: A read error may account for a junction end that differs from germline. The rearrangement links TRBV5-8 to TRBJ1-5; the match to TRBD1 covers 9 bases. CDR3 length: 16 residues. Germline CDR1 and CDR2: SGHTS and YDEGEE. CDR3 protein: CASSLWGQGSDQPQHF. The CDR3 bases are TGTGCCAGCAGCTTGTGGGGACAGGGTAGCGATCAGCCCCAGCATTTT.

V gene TRBV7-3 combines with J gene TRBJ2-7; 9 bases are a match to TRBD2. The germline V gene has CDR1 SGHTA and CDR2 FQGTGA. CDR3 length: 15 amino acids. The J segment lost 4 bases and the V segment lost 2 bases, leaving 6 bases of the junction unmatched. The CDR3 protein is CASSLLAGQTYEQYF. The CDR3 DNA reads TGTGCCAGCAGCTTACTAGCGGGGCAGACATACGAGCAGTACTTC.

A note on this clone: Other DNA sequences of this sample code for an identical CDR3. The chain uses TRBV27 and TRBJ2-3; D is possibly TRBD1 (6 bases). Trimming removed 5 bases at V and 4 bases at J, with 10 bases between. This CDR3 comprises 13 residues. Germline CDR1 and CDR2: MNHEY and SMNVEV (reference sequence). CDR3 sequence (DNA): TGTGCCAGCAGTCTACAGGGTCCAGATACGCAGTATTTT. This codes for CASSLQGPDTQYF.

V is TRBV2 and J is TRBJ2-7; TRBD1 agrees at 9 bases. Germline CDR1 is SNHLY and CDR2 is FYNNEI. V lost 4 bases, J lost 2 bases, and 9 bases stayed unmatched. The CDR3 length is 16 residues. CDR3 nucleotide sequence: TGTGCCAGCAGTGTGCCCGGGACAGGGTGGCCCTACGAGCAGTACTTC. Amino acid sequence: CASSVPGTGWPYEQYF.

V usage is TRBV6-4 and J usage is TRBJ1-2; TRBD1 agrees at 9 bases. Germline assignment: CDR1 MRHNA and CDR2 SNTAGT. The J segment lost 8 bases and the V segment lost 0 bases, leaving 7 bases of the junction unmatched. The CDR3 spans 15 residues. CDR3 coding DNA: TGTGCCAGCAGTGACTCGACAGGGGGTGCCGAGGGCTACACCTTC. Translated: CASSDSTGGAEGYTF.

J is TRBJ1-1 and V is TRBV21-1. TRBV21-1 is a known pseudogene. CDR3 length: 16 amino acids. For the CDR3, the DNA is TGTGCCAGCAGCAAAGCTGTCTTAGGGCGCAACACTGAAGCTTTCTTT. It yields the protein CASSKAVLGRNTEAFF.

This chain uses TRBV2 with TRBJ2-7, with TRBD2 identical over 8 bases. Germline CDR1 SNHLY, CDR2 FYNNEI. V was clipped by 6 bases and J by 3 bases; unmatched bases: 13. This CDR3 has 16 residues. For the CDR3, the DNA is TGTGCCAGCAGAGACCGGGGGGAAGCGGGAGTCTACGAGCAGTACTTC. It yields the protein CASRDRGEAGVYEQYF.

V gene TRBV12-5 combines with J gene TRBJ2-7, with 14 bases lining up with TRBD2. The V and J ends lost 4 bases and 5 bases, in that order; junction bases with no gene match: 10. The germline CDR1 and CDR2 sequences are LGHNT and FRNRAP. The CDR3 spans 17 residues. CDR3 sequence (DNA): TGTGCTAGTGGTTCGGGGACTAGCGGGAGTGGAGGCGACGAGCAGTACTTC. Its translation is CASGSGTSGSGGDEQYF.